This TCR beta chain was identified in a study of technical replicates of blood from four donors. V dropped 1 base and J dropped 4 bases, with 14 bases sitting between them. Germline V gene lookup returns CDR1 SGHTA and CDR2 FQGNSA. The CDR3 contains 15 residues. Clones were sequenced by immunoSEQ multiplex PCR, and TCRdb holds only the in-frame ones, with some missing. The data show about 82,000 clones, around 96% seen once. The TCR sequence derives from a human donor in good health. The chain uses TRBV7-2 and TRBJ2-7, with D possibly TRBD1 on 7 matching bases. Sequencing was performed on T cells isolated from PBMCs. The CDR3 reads CASSLGAGGSYEQYF. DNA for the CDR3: TGTGCCAGCAGCTTAGGGGCAGGGGGGTCGTACGAGCAGTACTTC.